The clone carrying this T cell receptor (beta chain) was seen a handful of times. The antigen is unknown. The study ran its PCR with 60 Vbeta and 13 Jbeta primers. Here immunoSEQ multiplex PCR was the method, and the copy in TCRdb shows in-frame clones only, minus some. There are 130,000 or so clones in the sample; over 70% occur only once, and over 2% lies in the top ten. These data are taken from a study of cytomegalovirus exposure and HLA in healthy donors. Study-level findings and limits: Sequencing artifact likely explains a cluster of highly shared sequence variants.

V lost 1 base, J lost 11 bases, and 17 bases lay in between. Germline loops: CDR1 LGHNA, CDR2 YNFKEQ. The CDR3 is made up of 14 amino acids. The TCR originated in a woman aged 40 to 50 in good health and CMV-seropositive. Sequenced material: PBMCs. This chain joins TRBV4-2 and TRBJ1-1, with a possible D match to TRBD1 (6 bases). DNA for the CDR3: TGTGCCAGCAGCCAAGTAGGGCAGGGAAGGGGGGCTTTCTTT. This sequence encodes CASSQVGQGRGAFF.